This TCR beta chain was observed in a study of T cell responses to AZD1222 COVID-19 vaccine (dated by TCRdb to the early 2020s). Background for the entire study: TCR sequencing covered roughly 230 trial participants: roughly 200 given two doses of AZD1222 and about 26 given two doses of MenACWY control vaccine. Trial participants were enrolled by age into 18-55, 56-69 and 70-plus year subgroups, with approximately 150, 28 and 58 TCR-sequenced participants respectively. What the work shows at the level of the full study, not this receptor alone: Spike-specific TCR breadth and depth rose significantly after two AZD1222 doses compared with day 0 and with MenACWY recipients. Participants were mostly white British, with more females than males. The authors suggested clonal diversity may have been underestimated. The 56-69-year group was small, and its depth increase did not reach significance, likely because of low power. Because no day 14 peak-response samples were available, the repertoires could be characterized only after the peak T cell response. Reportedly, almost half of the unique spike-specific TCRs recognized epitopes lying outside the regions that are mutated in the B.1.351 and B.1.1.7 variants. The vaccine-associated CD4 TCRs covered the entire spike protein, and the dominant responses fell in regions 160-218 and 743-854. Conclusions about previously exposed vaccinees are limited because only six or seven AZD1222 recipients were SARS-CoV-2 seropositive at baseline.

Counted from cysteine to phenylalanine, this CDR3 has 15 amino acids. Left in the record is the CDR3 DNA by itself, 45 bases read in frame from the first base. The germline V end is reduced by 4 bases and the J end by 5 bases; junction bases left unmatched: 10. The germline V gene sets CDR1 to SGHTA and CDR2 to FQGTGA. Notes on this clone: It lacks a known antigen. The record has no base qualities; no much larger clone is one base away.

The CDR3 regions of human TCRbeta chains were subjected to immunosequencing. The source study handled its data this way. Repertoire TCRs were checked for matches against a reference library of SARS-CoV-2-specific TCRs that had been generated using the MIRA antigen-specificity platform. Breadth meant the fraction of unique TCRs that were SARS-CoV-2-associated, whereas depth meant the fraction of total T cells that were SARS-CoV-2-associated. Using the MIRA data, each spike-specific TCR was mapped to the spike region that the TCR reacts to and placed in a CD4 or CD8 class. Log10-transformed breadth and depth values were compared by one-way ANOVA with Sidak's multiple comparisons tests. TCRdb limited this immuneACCESS table to in-frame rearrangements with V and J called. A share of clones is missing; checked studies link under half to unresolved V genes, and the rest is unexplained. The V and J calls and clone size are taken from that table; D and trimming were inferred from the DNA. This sample gives some 140,000 clones in total; roughly nine tenths of them show up just once. The ten most abundant clones make up about 5.5% of the sample.

The time point label on this specimen signifies: baseline before first vaccination. The treatment or condition label of this sample denotes: meningococcal conjugate vaccine given as trial control. Samples from vaccinated people were obtained from the UK trials COV001 and COV002, which included a single-blind randomized controlled phase 2/3 trial of AZD1222 (ChAdOx1 nCoV-19) in healthy adults. For TCRbeta chain sequencing, PBMC samples were collected from trial participants at day 0 and at day 28 after the second dose. This TCR was recovered from an adult in good health. Sequencing was performed on peripheral blood, taken on day 0 of MenACWY control vaccination. This chain is built from TRBV7-3 and TRBJ2-5; 7 middle bases align to TRBD2. The bases read TGTGCCAGCAGCTCCCAGGGTCGGGGAGGGGAGACCCAGTACTTC. Its protein product is CASSSQGRGGETQYF.